This T cell receptor beta chain was documented in a study of CD8 T cells in Susac syndrome. With random hexamers, reverse transcription was performed on roughly 0.5 to 1 ug of RNA. The amplification used immunoSEQ multiplex PCR on TCR beta CDR3; it spanned 54 Vbeta and 13 Jbeta. TCRdb redid the calling of the immunoSEQ multiplex PCR reads with MiXCR, one entry per CDR3 protein. The profile covers a few hundred thousand distinct CDR3 sequences, with around 83% appearing a single time and 0.11% taken by the ten largest. This sequence was found in a human donor with multiple sclerosis. Sequencing used CD8+ T cells from PBMCs.

CDR3: CASSQVYHRNQPQHF. The CDR3 bases are TGCGCCAGCAGCCAAGTATACCACCGCAATCAGCCCCAGCATTTT. V gene TRBV4-1 combines with J gene TRBJ1-5; no clear D. Between the trimmed V and J ends, which lost 1 base and 2 bases, there was a span of 9 bases. The CDR3 runs to 15 residues. Germline CDR1 is MGHRA and CDR2 is YSYEKL.